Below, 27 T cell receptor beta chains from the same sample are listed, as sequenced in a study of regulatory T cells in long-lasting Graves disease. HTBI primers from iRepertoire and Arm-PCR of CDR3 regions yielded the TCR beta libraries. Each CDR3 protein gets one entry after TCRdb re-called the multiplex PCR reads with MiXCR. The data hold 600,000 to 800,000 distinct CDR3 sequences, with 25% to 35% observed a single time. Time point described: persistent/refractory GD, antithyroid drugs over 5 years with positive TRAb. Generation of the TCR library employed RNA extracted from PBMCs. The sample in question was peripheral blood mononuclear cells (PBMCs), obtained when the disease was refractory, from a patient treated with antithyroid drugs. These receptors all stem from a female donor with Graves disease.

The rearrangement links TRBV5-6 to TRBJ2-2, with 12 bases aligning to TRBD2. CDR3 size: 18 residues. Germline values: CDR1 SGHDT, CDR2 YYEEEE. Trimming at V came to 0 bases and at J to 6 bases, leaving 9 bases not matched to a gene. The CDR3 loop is CASSLAFPSGRGPGELFF. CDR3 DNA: TGTGCCAGCAGCTTGGCCTTTCCTAGCGGGAGGGGGCCCGGGGAGCTGTTTTTT.

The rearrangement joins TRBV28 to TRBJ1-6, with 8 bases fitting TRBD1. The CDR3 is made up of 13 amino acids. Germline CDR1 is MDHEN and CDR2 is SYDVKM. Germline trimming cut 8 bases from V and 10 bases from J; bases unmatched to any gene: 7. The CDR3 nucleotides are TGTGCCAGCGCCCAGGGGGCTGGATCACCCCTCCACTTT. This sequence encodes CASAQGAGSPLHF. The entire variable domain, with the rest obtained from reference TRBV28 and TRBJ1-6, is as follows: DVKVTQSSRYLVKRTGEKVFLECVQDMDHENMFWYRQDPGLGLRLIYFSYDVKMKEKGDIPEGYSVSREKKERFSLILESASTNQTSMYLCASAQGAGSPLHFGNGTRLTVT.

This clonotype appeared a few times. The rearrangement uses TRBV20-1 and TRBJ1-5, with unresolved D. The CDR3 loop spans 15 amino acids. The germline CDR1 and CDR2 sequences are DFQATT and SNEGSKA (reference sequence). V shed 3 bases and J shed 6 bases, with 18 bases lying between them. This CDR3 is CSARGGLGSFQPQHF. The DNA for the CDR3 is TGCAGTGCTAGGGGTGGACTTGGTAGTTTTCAGCCCCAGCATTTT.

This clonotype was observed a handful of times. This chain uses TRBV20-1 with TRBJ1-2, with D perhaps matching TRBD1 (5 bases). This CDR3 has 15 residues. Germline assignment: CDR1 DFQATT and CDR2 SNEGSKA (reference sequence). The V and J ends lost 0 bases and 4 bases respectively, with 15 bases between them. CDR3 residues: CSARDLQGDSYGYTF. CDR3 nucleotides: TGCAGTGCTAGAGATCTTCAGGGTGATAGCTATGGCTACACCTTC.

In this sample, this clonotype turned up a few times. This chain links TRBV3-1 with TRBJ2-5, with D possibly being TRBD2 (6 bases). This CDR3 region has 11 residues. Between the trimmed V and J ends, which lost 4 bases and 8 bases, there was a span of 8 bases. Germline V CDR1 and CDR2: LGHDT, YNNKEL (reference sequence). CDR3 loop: CASSPGRTQYF. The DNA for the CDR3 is TGTGCCAGCAGCCCCGGGAGAACCCAGTACTTC.

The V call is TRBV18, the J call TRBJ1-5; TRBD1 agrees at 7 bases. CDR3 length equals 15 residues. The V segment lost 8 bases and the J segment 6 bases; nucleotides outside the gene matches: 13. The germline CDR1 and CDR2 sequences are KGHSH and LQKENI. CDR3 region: CASTTGTVGGQPQHF. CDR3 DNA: TGTGCCAGCACCACCGGGACAGTAGGTGGTCAGCCCCAGCATTTT.

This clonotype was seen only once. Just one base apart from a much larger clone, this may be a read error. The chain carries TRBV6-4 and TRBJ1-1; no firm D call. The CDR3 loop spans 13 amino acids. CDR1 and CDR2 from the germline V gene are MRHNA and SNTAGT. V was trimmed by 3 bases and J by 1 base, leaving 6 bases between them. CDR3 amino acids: CASSEEANTEAFF. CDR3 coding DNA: TGTGCCAGCAGTGAGGAGGCGAACACTGAAGCTTTCTTT.

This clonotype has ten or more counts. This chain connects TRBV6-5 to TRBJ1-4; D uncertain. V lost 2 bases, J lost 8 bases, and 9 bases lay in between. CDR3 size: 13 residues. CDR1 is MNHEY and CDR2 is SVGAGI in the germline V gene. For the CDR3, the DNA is TGTGCCAGCAGTTACGATGAGAAGGAAAAACTGTTTTTT. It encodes CASSYDEKEKLFF.

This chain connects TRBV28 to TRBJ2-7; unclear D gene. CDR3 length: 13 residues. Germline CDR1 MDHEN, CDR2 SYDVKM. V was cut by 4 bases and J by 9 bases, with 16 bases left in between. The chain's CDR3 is CASSYQMGYGQYF. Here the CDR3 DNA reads TGTGCCAGCAGTTATCAGATGGGGTATGGGCAGTACTTC.

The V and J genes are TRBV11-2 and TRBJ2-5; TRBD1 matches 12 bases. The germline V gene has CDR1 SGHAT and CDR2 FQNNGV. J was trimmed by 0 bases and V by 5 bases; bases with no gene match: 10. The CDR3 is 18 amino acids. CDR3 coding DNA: TGTGCCAGCAGCACGGGACAGGGGGCAAACCCGTACCAAGAGACCCAGTACTTC. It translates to CASSTGQGANPYQETQYF.

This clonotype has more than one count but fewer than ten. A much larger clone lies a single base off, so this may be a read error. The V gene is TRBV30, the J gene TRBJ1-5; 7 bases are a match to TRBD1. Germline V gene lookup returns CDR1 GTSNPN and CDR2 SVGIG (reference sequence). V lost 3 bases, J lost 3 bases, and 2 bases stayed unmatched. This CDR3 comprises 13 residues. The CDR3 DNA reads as TGTGCCTGGAGGGGACAGCACAATCAGCCCCAGCATTTT. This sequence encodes CAWRGQHNQPQHF.

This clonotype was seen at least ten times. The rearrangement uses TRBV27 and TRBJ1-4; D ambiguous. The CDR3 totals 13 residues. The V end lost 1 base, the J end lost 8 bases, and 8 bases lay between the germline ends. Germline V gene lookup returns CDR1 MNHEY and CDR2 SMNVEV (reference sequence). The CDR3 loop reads CASSLWVQEKLFF. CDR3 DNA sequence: TGTGCCAGCAGTTTATGGGTTCAGGAAAAACTGTTTTTT.

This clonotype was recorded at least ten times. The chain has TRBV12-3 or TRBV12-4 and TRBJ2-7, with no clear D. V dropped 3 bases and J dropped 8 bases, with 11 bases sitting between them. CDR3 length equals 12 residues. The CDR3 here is CASSFRVGKQYF. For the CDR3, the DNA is TGTGCCAGCAGTTTTCGGGTAGGCAAGCAGTACTTC.

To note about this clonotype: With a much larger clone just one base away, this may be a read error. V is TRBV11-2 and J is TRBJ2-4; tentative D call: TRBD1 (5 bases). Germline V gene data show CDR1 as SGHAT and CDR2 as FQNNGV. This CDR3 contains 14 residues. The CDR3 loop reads CASSRTIAKNIQHF. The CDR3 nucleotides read TGTGCCAGCAGCCGGACAATAGCCAAAAACATTCAGCACTTC.

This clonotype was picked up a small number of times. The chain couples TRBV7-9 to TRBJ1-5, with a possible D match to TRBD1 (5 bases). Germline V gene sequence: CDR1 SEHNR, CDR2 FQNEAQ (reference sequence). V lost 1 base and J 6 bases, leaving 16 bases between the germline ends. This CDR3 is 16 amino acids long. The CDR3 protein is CASSLVNGPQGQPQHF. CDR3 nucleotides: TGTGCCAGCAGCTTAGTGAACGGACCCCAGGGTCAGCCCCAGCATTTT.

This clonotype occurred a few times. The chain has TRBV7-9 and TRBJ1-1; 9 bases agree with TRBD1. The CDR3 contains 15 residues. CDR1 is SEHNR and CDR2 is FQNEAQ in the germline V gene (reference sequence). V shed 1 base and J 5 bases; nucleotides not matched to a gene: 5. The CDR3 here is CASSLEQTGGTEAFF. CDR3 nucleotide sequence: TGTGCCAGCAGCTTAGAGCAGACAGGGGGTACTGAAGCTTTCTTT.

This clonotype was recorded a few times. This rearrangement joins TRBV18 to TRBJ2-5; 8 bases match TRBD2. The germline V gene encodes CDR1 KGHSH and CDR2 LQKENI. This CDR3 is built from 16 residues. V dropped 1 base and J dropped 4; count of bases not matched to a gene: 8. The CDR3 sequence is CASSPRPPLAGETQYF. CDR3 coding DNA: TGTGCCAGCTCACCACGCCCCCCCCTAGCGGGAGAGACCCAGTACTTC.

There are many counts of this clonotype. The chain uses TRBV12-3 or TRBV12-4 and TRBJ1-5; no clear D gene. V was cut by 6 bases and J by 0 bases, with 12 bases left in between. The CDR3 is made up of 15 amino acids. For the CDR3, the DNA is TGTGCCAGCAGCCCCGTGCAGCATAGCAATCAGCCCCAGCATTTT. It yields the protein CASSPVQHSNQPQHF.

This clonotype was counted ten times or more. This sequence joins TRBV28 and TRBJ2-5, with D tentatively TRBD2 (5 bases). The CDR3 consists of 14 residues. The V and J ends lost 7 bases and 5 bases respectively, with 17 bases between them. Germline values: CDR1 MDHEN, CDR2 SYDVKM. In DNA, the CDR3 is TGTGCCAGCACCCGCGGAATAGCGCTGGAGACCCAGTACTTC. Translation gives CASTRGIALETQYF.

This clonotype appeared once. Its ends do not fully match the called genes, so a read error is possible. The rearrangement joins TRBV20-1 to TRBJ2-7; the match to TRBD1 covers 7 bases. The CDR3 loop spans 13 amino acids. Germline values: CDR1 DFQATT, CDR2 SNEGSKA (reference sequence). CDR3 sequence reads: CGAPTGSSYEQYF. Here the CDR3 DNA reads TGCGGTGCTCCGACAGGGAGCTCCTACGAGCAGTACTTC.

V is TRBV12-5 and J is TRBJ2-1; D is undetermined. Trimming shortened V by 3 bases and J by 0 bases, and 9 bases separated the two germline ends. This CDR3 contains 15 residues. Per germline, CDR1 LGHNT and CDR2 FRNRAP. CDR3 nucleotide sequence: TGTGCTAGTGGTTTAGCGCATAGCTCCTACAATGAGCAGTTCTTC. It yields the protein CASGLAHSSYNEQFF.

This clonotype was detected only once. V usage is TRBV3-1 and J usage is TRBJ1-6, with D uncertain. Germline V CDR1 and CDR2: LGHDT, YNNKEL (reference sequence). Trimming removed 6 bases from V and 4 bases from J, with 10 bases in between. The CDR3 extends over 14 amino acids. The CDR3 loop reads CASSETPYNSPLHF. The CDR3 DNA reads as TGTGCCAGCAGTGAGACACCATATAATTCACCCCTCCACTTT.

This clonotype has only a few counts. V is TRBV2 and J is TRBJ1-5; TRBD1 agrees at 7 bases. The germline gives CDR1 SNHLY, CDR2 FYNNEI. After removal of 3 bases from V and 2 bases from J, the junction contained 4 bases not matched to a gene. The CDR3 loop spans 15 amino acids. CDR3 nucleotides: TGTGCCAGCAGTGATCACAGGGGAGGCAATCAGCCCCAGCATTTT. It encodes CASSDHRGGNQPQHF.

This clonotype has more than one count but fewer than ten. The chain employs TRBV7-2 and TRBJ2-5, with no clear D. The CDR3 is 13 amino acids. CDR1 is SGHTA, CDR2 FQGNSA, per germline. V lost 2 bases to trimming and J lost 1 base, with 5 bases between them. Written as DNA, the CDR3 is TGTGCCAGCAGCTTAAGCCCCCAAGAGACCCAGTACTTC. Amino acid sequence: CASSLSPQETQYF.

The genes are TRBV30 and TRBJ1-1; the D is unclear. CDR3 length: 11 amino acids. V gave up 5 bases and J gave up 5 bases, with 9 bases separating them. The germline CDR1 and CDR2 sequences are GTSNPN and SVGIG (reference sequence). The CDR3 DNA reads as TGTGCCTGGGTTCTGGGGACTGAAGCTTTCTTT. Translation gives CAWVLGTEAFF.

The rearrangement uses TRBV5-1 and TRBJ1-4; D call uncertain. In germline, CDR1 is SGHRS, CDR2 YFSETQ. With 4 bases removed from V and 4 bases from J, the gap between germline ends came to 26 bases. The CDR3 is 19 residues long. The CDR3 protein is CASSPSSDFLLGNNEKLFF. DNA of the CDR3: TGCGCCAGCAGCCCCTCCTCTGACTTCCTCTTGGGGAATAATGAAAAACTGTTTTTT.

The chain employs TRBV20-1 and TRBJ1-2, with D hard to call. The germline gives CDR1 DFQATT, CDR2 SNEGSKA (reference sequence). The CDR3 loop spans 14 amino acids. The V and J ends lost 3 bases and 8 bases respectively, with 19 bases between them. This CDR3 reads CSASSAVPGYGYTF. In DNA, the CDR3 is TGCAGTGCTAGTTCGGCGGTGCCGGGCTACGGCTACACCTTC.